These 19 T cell receptor beta chains came from one sample sequenced in a study of shared clonotypes between healthy human individuals. TCRdb keeps only in-frame clones here, not all; method: immunoSEQ multiplex PCR. The data hold approximately 2.5 million clones, with around 90% observed a single time. The sample comprised naive CD4+ T cells sorted from blood. Subset here: CD45RA+ positively selected. The receptors were gathered from a man aged 18 to 29 in good health.

The chain carries TRBV7-9 and TRBJ1-1; D is perhaps TRBD1 (5 bases). Trimming removed 8 bases at V and 3 bases at J, with 13 bases between. CDR3 length: 13 amino acids. Germline V CDR1 and CDR2: SEHNR, FQNEAQ (reference sequence). CDR3 in DNA: TGTGCCAGCGCCGGGGCACCTTACACTGAAGCTTTCTTT. Translated: CASAGAPYTEAFF.

The CDR3 loop reads CATSRTDTQYF. DNA for the CDR3: TGTGCCACATCACGCACAGATACGCAGTATTTT. This sequence joins TRBV13 and TRBJ2-3; no clear D. Looked up from germline, CDR1 is PRHDT and CDR2 is FYEKMQ (reference sequence). V was pared by 10 bases and J by 1 base, with 6 bases between. This CDR3 has 11 residues.

The chain combines TRBV5-1 with TRBJ2-7; TRBD1 agrees at 7 bases. The CDR3 contains 13 residues. Germline trimming cut 4 bases from V and 7 bases from J; bases unmatched to any gene: 8. CDR1 is SGHRS and CDR2 is YFSETQ in the germline V gene. The CDR3 protein is CASSPHRGEEQYF. The CDR3 DNA follows: TGCGCCAGCAGCCCACACAGGGGTGAGGAGCAGTACTTC. The complete variable domain, with remaining parts taken from reference TRBV5-1 and TRBJ2-7, reads KAGVTQTPRYLIKTRGQQVTLSCSPISGHRSVSWYQQTPGQGLQFLFEYFSETQRNKGNFPGRFSGRQFSNSRSEMNVSTLELGDSALYLCASSPHRGEEQYFGPGTRLTVT.

The chain combines TRBV9 with TRBJ2-7, with 7 bases that match TRBD2. Germline lookup yields CDR1 SGDLS and CDR2 YYNGEE. There are 13 residues in the CDR3. The V segment lost 0 bases and the J segment 6 bases; nucleotides outside the gene matches: 3. The CDR3 loop reads CASSVGSGGEQYF. CDR3 bases: TGTGCCAGCAGCGTAGGTTCGGGGGGCGAGCAGTACTTC. Looking up the rest from reference TRBV9 and TRBJ2-7 gives the full variable domain: DSGVTQTPKHLITATGQRVTLRCSPRSGDLSVYWYQQSLDQGLQFLIQYYNGEERAKGNILERFSAQQFPDLHSELNLSSLELGDSALYFCASSVGSGGEQYFGPGTRLTVT.

V and J are TRBV5-1 and TRBJ2-5, with a weak D call TRBD2 (5 bases). Looked up from germline, CDR1 is SGHRS and CDR2 is YFSETQ. The CDR3 extends over 14 amino acids. V was shortened by 4 bases and J by 2 bases, with 12 bases between the two germline ends. The CDR3: CASSVDSTQETQYF. The DNA of the CDR3 is TGCGCCAGCAGCGTGGACTCAACTCAAGAGACCCAGTACTTC.

Concerning this clone: The same CDR3 arises from other DNA sequences in this sample as well. This chain links TRBV7-2 with TRBJ2-5; D remains unclear. V gave up 5 bases and J gave up 5 bases, with 12 bases separating them. The CDR3 has 13 residues. Germline CDR1 and CDR2: SGHTA and FQGNSA. CDR3 nucleotides: TGTGCCAGCAGCCTTGGACCGCGGGAGACCCAGTACTTC. It yields the protein CASSLGPRETQYF.

The V and J genes are TRBV21-1 and TRBJ1-4. TRBV21-1 is designated a pseudogene. The CDR3 sequence is 17 residues long. Written as DNA, the CDR3 is TGTGCCAGCAATCCCAGGGGAGGCCTGGCAACTAATGAAAAACTGTTTTTT. Amino acids: CASNPRGGLATNEKLFF.

This rearrangement joins TRBV6-1 to TRBJ2-7, with D unclear. Germline V gives CDR1 MNHNS, CDR2 SASEGT. V was clipped by 7 bases and J by 2 bases, with 15 bases between them. The CDR3 contains 14 residues. For the CDR3, the DNA is TGTGCCAGCACCCACGGAACAAGGGCCTACGAGCAGTACTTC. Translated: CASTHGTRAYEQYF.

This chain connects TRBV7-2 to TRBJ1-1; D uncertain. Germline CDR1 and CDR2: SGHTA and FQGNSA. V was pared by 2 bases and J by 11 bases, with 15 bases between. The CDR3 runs to 13 residues. CDR3 protein: CASSLFDGVGAFF. CDR3 in DNA: TGTGCCAGCAGCTTATTCGATGGGGTTGGGGCTTTCTTT. The whole variable domain, remainder taken from reference TRBV7-2 and TRBJ1-1, is GAGVSQSPSNKVTEKGKDVELRCDPISGHTALYWYRQSLGQGLEFLIYFQGNSAPDKSGLPSDRFSAERTGGSVSTLTIQRTQQEDSAVYLCASSLFDGVGAFFGQGTRLTVV.

The genes are TRBV6-5 and TRBJ1-1; maybe TRBD1 (6 bases). Germline CDR1 reads MNHEY; CDR2 reads SVGAGI. This CDR3 spans 13 amino acids. The V gene lost 6 bases and the J gene lost 4 bases, with 12 bases spanning the gap. For the CDR3, the DNA is TGTGCCAGCAGACCCGGGACAATCACTGAAGCTTTCTTT. Translating gives CASRPGTITEAFF.

This sequence joins TRBV28 and TRBJ2-2; TRBD2 aligns across 16 bases. With 6 bases clipped from V and 6 bases from J, the junction kept 4 bases outside the gene matches. In germline, CDR1 is MDHEN, CDR2 SYDVKM. This CDR3 is built from 16 residues. In DNA, the CDR3 is TGTGCCAGCAGCCGAGGGACTAGCGGGGGGGCCGGGGAGCTGTTTTTT. It translates to CASSRGTSGGAGELFF.

The chain combines TRBV4-1 with TRBJ2-7, with 7 bases that match TRBD1. Germline V CDR1 and CDR2: MGHRA, YSYEKL. The CDR3 spans 17 residues. V trimming: 2 bases; J trimming: 1 base; junction bases outside the gene matches: 11. In DNA form, the CDR3 reads TGCGCCAGCAGCCAAATGAGTACGGGACAGATGTCCTACGAGCAGTACTTC. Amino acid sequence: CASSQMSTGQMSYEQYF.

The rearrangement links TRBV16 to TRBJ2-7; D gene ambiguous. Germline V gene data show CDR1 as KGHSY and CDR2 as FQNENV. The CDR3 runs 15 residues. V lost 4 bases and J 0 bases, leaving 13 bases between the germline ends. The CDR3 here is CASSPRSSFSYEQYF. The CDR3 region has the DNA TGTGCCAGCAGCCCGCGGTCCTCTTTCTCCTACGAGCAGTACTTC.

The chain carries TRBV5-1 and TRBJ2-7; TRBD2 is a possible D gene (7 bases). The CDR3 is made up of 16 amino acids. Trimming left V 0 bases short and J 0 bases short, with 13 bases between. Germline CDR1 SGHRS, CDR2 YFSETQ. CDR3 nucleotides: TGCGCCAGCAGCTTGGCCGGCGGGGGCAGCTCCTACGAGCAGTACTTC. This translates into CASSLAGGGSSYEQYF.

Only one count was recorded for this clone. The chain employs TRBV7-9 and TRBJ1-3; D gene unclear. Between the trimmed V and J ends, which lost 0 bases and 9 bases, there was a span of 6 bases. This CDR3 region has 12 residues. Germline V gives CDR1 SEHNR, CDR2 FQNEAQ (reference sequence). The CDR3 sequence: CASSLAPGTIYF. The CDR3, as DNA: TGTGCCAGCAGCTTAGCTCCCGGCACCATATATTTT.

Here the CDR3 DNA reads TGCGCCAGCAGTAAGGGACTAGCGGATTACAATGAGCAGTTCTTC. This gives the protein CASSKGLADYNEQFF. The genes are TRBV4-1 and TRBJ2-1; TRBD2 matches 11 bases. Germline V gene data show CDR1 as MGHRA and CDR2 as YSYEKL. This CDR3 comprises 15 residues. Trimming cost V 6 bases and J 4 bases; bases outside gene matches: 5.

The genes are TRBV4-1 and TRBJ1-5, with TRBD1 matching 10 bases. This CDR3 comprises 20 residues. V lost 0 bases to trimming and J lost 0 bases; unmatched junction nucleotides: 11. Germline V gives CDR1 MGHRA, CDR2 YSYEKL. The CDR3 DNA follows: TGCGCCAGCAGCCAAGATGGTCCCGGGACAGGGGTCGATAGCAATCAGCCCCAGCATTTT. Its translation: CASSQDGPGTGVDSNQPQHF.

The chain joins TRBV28 to TRBJ2-5, with TRBD1 identical over 9 bases. TRBJ2-7 matches the DNA end more closely, so the J call is doubtful. The CDR3 is 13 amino acids. Per the germline V gene, CDR1 is MDHEN and CDR2 is SYDVKM. DNA for the CDR3: TGTGCCACCGCGGACAGGGGCCCTTCCGAGCAGTACTTC. This codes for CATADRGPSEQYF.

To note about this clone: Distinct nucleotide sequences in the sample also encode this CDR3. The CDR3 bases are TGTGCCAGTAGTATCGACAGGGGCACCGGGGAGCTGTTTTTT. Protein sequence: CASSIDRGTGELFF. This sequence joins TRBV19 and TRBJ2-2; TRBD1 agrees at 8 bases. This CDR3 has 14 residues. J was trimmed by 4 bases and V by 3 bases; bases with no gene match: 1. Germline assignment: CDR1 LNHDA and CDR2 SQIVND (reference sequence).